The clone carrying this TCR beta chain was detected a few times. TCRdb reprocessed the reads with MiXCR, giving one entry per CDR3 protein. This table has hundreds of thousands of distinct CDR3 sequences, around 10% appearing once. The CDR3 has 16 residues. Germline V CDR1 and CDR2: SGHNT, YYREEE (reference sequence). Deletions cut 2 bases from V and 5 bases from J, with 19 bases between. The data are from a study of T cell repertoires in cytomegalovirus infection. Study at large: Indications of both CMV infection and matching HLA type were provided by public TCR beta signatures.

Sequences were obtained from PBMCs. The V and J genes are TRBV5-4 and TRBJ1-2, with unresolved D. The receptor was isolated from a human donor in good health (CMV status not recorded). Some clones in this sample may be carry-over from other donors' samples. In DNA, the CDR3 is TGTGCCAGCAGCTTTTTCTCCGGACTGAGTGTATATGGCTACACCTTC. Translated: CASSFFSGLSVYGYTF. The full variable domain, its missing parts supplied by reference TRBV5-4 and TRBJ1-2, is ETGVTQSPTHLIKTRGQQVTLRCSSQSGHNTVSWYQQALGQGPQFIFQYYREEENGRGNFPPRFSGLQFPNYSSELNVNALELDDSALYLCASSFFSGLSVYGYTFGSGTRLTVV.